The clone carrying this T cell receptor (beta chain) was found many times. The antigen is not known. V lost 8 bases and J lost 4, with 20 bases in between. CDR3 length: 15 amino acids. Bulk TCR libraries were made with methods that had been previously described and with listed TCR primers. TCRdb re-called the PCR reads with MiXCR, one entry per CDR3 protein. The sample has around 70,000 distinct CDR3 sequences; approximately 18% are singletons. This sample was taken from a study of molecular identifiers for immune sequencing clone quantification. Regarding the study as a whole: Over 97% of CMV-specific effector molecules, but under 1% of naive ones, were in clones above 20 copies.

Source material for naive CD8 libraries was about 17,000 to 1,100,000 sorted cells, with 10%, 30% or 50% RNA. Based on a CD8+CD4-CCR7+CD45RA+ profile, naive CD8 T cells were sorted. This clonotype was sampled from a human donor in good health. Some libraries in this study had Jurkat cell RNA spiked in. Sequencing was done on a sample of naive CD8+ T cells from blood, with Jurkat cell RNA spiked in. Subset specified: FACS-sorted CD8+CD4-CCR7+CD45RA+ naive T cells. V is TRBV12-3 or TRBV12-4 and J is TRBJ1-2, with D unclear. CDR3 loop: CASQFVSRNSYGYTF. In DNA form, the CDR3 reads TGTGCCAGCCAGTTTGTGTCCAGGAACAGCTATGGCTACACCTTC.